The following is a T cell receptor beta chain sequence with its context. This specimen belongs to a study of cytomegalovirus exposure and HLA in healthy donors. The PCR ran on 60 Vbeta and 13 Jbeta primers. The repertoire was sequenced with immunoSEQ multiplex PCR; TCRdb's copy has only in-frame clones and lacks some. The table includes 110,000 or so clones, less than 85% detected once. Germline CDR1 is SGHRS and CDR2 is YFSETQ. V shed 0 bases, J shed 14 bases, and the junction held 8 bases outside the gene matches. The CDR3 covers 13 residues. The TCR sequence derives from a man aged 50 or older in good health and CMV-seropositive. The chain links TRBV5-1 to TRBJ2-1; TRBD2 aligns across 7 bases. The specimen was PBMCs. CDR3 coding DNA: TGCGCCAGCAGCTTGGGGGTGGGAGGGCCGGAGTTCTTC. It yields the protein CASSLGVGGPEFF.